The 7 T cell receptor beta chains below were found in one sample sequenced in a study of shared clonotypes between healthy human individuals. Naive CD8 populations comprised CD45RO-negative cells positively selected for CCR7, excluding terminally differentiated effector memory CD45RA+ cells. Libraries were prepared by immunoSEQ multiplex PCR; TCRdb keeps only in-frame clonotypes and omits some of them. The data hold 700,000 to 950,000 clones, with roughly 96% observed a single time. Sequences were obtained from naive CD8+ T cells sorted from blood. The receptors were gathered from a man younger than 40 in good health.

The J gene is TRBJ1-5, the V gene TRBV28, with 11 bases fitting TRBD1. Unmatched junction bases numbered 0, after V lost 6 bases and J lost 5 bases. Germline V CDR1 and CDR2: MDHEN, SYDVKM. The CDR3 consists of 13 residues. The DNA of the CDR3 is TGTGCCAGCAGGGACAGGGGGCATCAGCCCCAGCATTTT. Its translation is CASRDRGHQPQHF.

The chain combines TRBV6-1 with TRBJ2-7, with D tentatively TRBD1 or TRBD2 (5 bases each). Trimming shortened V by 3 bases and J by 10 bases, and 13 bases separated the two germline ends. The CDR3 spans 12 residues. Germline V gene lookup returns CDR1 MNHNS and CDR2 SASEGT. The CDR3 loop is CASSEGPTFQYF. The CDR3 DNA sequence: TGTGCCAGCAGTGAGGGACCCACTTTCCAGTACTTC.

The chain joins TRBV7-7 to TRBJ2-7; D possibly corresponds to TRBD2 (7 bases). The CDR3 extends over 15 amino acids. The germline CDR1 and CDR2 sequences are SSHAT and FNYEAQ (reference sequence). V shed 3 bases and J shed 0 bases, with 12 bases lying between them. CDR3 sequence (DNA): TGTGCCAGCAGCTTTAGGGGGGGACCCTCCTACGAGCAGTACTTC. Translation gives CASSFRGGPSYEQYF.

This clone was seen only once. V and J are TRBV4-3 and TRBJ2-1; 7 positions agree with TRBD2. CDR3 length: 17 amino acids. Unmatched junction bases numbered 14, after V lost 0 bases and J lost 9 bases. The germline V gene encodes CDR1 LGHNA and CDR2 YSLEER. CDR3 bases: TGCGCCAGCAGCCAAGATTGGAGTGGGACTCGGGGGGTTGAGCAGTTCTTC. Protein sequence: CASSQDWSGTRGVEQFF.

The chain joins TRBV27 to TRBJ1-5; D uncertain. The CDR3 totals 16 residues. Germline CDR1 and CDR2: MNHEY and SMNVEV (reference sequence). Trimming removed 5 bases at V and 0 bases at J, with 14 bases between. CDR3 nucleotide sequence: TGTGCCAGCAGTGCAAGGGTAGATAGTAGCAATCAGCCCCAGCATTTT. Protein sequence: CASSARVDSSNQPQHF.

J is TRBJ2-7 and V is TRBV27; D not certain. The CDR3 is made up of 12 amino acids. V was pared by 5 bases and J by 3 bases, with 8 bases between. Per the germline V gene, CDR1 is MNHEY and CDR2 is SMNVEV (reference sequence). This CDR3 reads CASSGMSYEQYF. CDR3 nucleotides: TGTGCCAGCAGTGGGATGAGCTACGAGCAGTACTTC.

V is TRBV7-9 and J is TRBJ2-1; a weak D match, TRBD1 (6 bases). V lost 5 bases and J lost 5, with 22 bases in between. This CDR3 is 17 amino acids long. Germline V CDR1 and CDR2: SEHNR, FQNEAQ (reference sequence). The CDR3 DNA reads TGTGCCAGCAGCCCGTTGGGGGCAGGGCCCCCAAACAATGAGCAGTTCTTC. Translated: CASSPLGAGPPNNEQFF.